Listed here are 13 T cell receptor beta chains from one sample, sequenced in a study of T cells in narcolepsy. The data were produced by immunoSEQ multiplex PCR, yet TCRdb's version contains in-frame clones alone and is incomplete. This sample has 25,000 to 30,000 clones; approximately 89% occur once, and the top ten carry around 0.92%. What was sequenced was memory (CD45RA-) CD4+ T cells from blood. These receptors came from a human donor in good health.

DNA for the CDR3: TGTGCCAGCAGCTTGGAGGGTGGCGGGGAGCAGTTCTTC. It is translated as CASSLEGGGEQFF. V and J are TRBV5-5 and TRBJ2-1, with TRBD2 as a possible D gene (5 bases). The CDR3 contains 13 residues. From germline, CDR1 is SGHKS and CDR2 YYEKEE (reference sequence). Deletions cut 0 bases from V and 10 bases from J, with 11 bases between.

The V call is TRBV6-6, the J call TRBJ2-7; the D gene is possibly TRBD1 (6 bases). The V gene lost 5 bases and the J gene lost 3 bases, with 11 bases spanning the gap. The length of the CDR3 is 13 residues. Germline CDR1 is MNHNY and CDR2 is SVGAGI (reference sequence). In DNA, the CDR3 is TGTGCCAGCAGTCCTTCGGGACACTACGAGCAGTACTTC. Amino acids: CASSPSGHYEQYF.

This clone has just a few counts. This chain uses TRBV29-1 with TRBJ1-2, with TRBD1 matching over 7 bases. Germline CDR1 reads SQVTM; CDR2 reads ANQGSEA. V lost 6 bases and J lost 2; bases outside the gene matches: 3. This CDR3 contains 12 residues. CDR3 nucleotide sequence: TGCAGCGTAATACAGGGGAACTATGGCTACACCTTC. Translated, it gives CSVIQGNYGYTF.

The V call is TRBV4-2, the J call TRBJ2-5; 11 nucleotides align to TRBD2. The V gene end was trimmed by 4 bases and the J gene end by 0 bases; junction bases not matched to a gene: 10. Germline V lookup: CDR1 LGHNA, CDR2 YNFKEQ. The CDR3 is 18 residues long. The CDR3 region is CASSRTLLAGGHQETQYF. The CDR3 nucleotides read TGTGCCAGCAGCCGCACCCTTCTAGCGGGAGGCCACCAAGAGACCCAGTACTTC.

This sequence joins TRBV6-1 and TRBJ2-7, with TRBD1 as a possible D gene (5 bases). Trimming took 5 bases from V and 7 from J, leaving 15 bases between them. Germline CDR1 MNHNS, CDR2 SASEGT. This CDR3 contains 13 residues. As DNA, the CDR3 is TGTGCCAGCAGTCCGGGCGCCCACAGGGAGCAGTACTTC. As protein: CASSPGAHREQYF.

The chain has TRBV2 and TRBJ1-6; no clear D gene. CDR3 length: 14 amino acids. In germline, CDR1 is SNHLY, CDR2 FYNNEI. The V gene lost 4 bases and the J gene lost 8 bases, with 12 bases spanning the gap. CDR3: CASSGGREDSPLHF. Here the CDR3 DNA reads TGTGCCAGCAGTGGAGGGAGAGAAGATTCACCCCTCCACTTT. Complete variable domain (other parts from reference TRBV2 and TRBJ1-6): EPEVTQTPSHQVTQMGQEVILRCVPISNHLYFYWYRQILGQKVEFLVSFYNNEISEKSEIFDDQFSVERPDGSNFTLKIRSTKLEDSAMYFCASSGGREDSPLHFGNGTRLTVT.

The gene calls are TRBV5-4 and TRBJ1-1; D not resolved. V lost 0 bases and J 6 bases, leaving 12 bases between the germline ends. The CDR3 contains 14 residues. The germline V gene encodes CDR1 SGHNT and CDR2 YYREEE (reference sequence). CDR3 in DNA: TGTGCCAGCAGCTTGGAAGCGGGGAGCGCTGAAGCTTTCTTT. It specifies CASSLEAGSAEAFF.

The V call is TRBV7-3, the J call TRBJ1-1; the D gene is possibly TRBD1 (5 bases). The germline CDR1 and CDR2 sequences are SGHTA and FQGTGA. This CDR3 comprises 13 residues. Trimming removed 4 bases from V and 4 bases from J, with 10 bases in between. CDR3 in amino acids: CASSSQGTTEAFF. The CDR3 nucleotides are TGTGCCAGCAGCTCCCAGGGTACCACTGAAGCTTTCTTT.

V usage is TRBV28 and J usage is TRBJ2-3; 7 nucleotides align to TRBD1. Germline CDR1 is MDHEN and CDR2 is SYDVKM. The ends lost 1 base at V and 3 bases at J; junction bases unmatched: 10. The CDR3 totals 17 residues. In DNA form, the CDR3 reads TGTGCCAGCAGTTTATCCGGAGACAGGGCTCGAACAGATACGCAGTATTTT. This translates into CASSLSGDRARTDTQYF.

The rearrangement uses TRBV12-2 and TRBJ1-2. TRBV12-2 has pseudogene status. The CDR3 totals 14 residues. Here the CDR3 reads CASRGVSRDYGYTF. In nucleotides, the CDR3 is TGTGCAAGTCGGGGTGTGAGCAGAGATTATGGCTACACCTTC.

The J gene is TRBJ2-1, the V gene TRBV7-8; the D is unclear. Per germline, CDR1 SGHVS and CDR2 FQNEAQ. V was cut by 1 base and J by 9 bases, with 10 bases left in between. The CDR3 is made up of 13 amino acids. CDR3 amino acids: CASSLVGNSEQFF. CDR3 sequence (DNA): TGTGCCAGCAGCTTAGTGGGGAACAGTGAGCAGTTCTTC. The variable domain in full, completed from reference TRBV7-8 and TRBJ2-1, reads GAGVSQSPRYKVAKRGQDVALRCDPISGHVSLFWYQQALGQGPEFLTYFQNEAQLDKSGLPSDRFFAERPEGSVSTLKIQRTQQEDSAVYLCASSLVGNSEQFFGPGTRLTVL.

V is TRBV4-1 and J is TRBJ1-5; D unclear. The CDR3 is made up of 16 amino acids. Germline CDR1 MGHRA, CDR2 YSYEKL. V was clipped by 1 base and J by 2 bases, with 12 bases between them. As DNA, the CDR3 is TGCGCCAGCAGCCAAGTGGACCTCCTTCGCAATCAGCCCCAGCATTTT. Translated: CASSQVDLLRNQPQHF.

V gene TRBV9 combines with J gene TRBJ2-1, with TRBD1 identical over 8 bases. There are 16 residues in the CDR3. Germline loops: CDR1 SGDLS, CDR2 YYNGEE. The junction had 5 bases not matched to a gene; V was cut back by 3 bases and J by 0 bases. CDR3 amino acids: CASSARQGSSYNEQFF. The CDR3 DNA follows: TGTGCCAGCAGCGCCCGACAGGGGAGCTCCTACAATGAGCAGTTCTTC. The variable domain in full, completed from reference TRBV9 and TRBJ2-1, reads DSGVTQTPKHLITATGQRVTLRCSPRSGDLSVYWYQQSLDQGLQFLIQYYNGEERAKGNILERFSAQQFPDLHSELNLSSLELGDSALYFCASSARQGSSYNEQFFGPGTRLTVL.